This T cell receptor (beta chain) was captured in a study of T cell responses to AZD1222 COVID-19 vaccine. Here immunoSEQ multiplex PCR was the method, and the copy in TCRdb shows in-frame clones only, minus some. The data show fewer than 150,000 clones, roughly 86% seen once. Whole-study findings and limits: Sampling captured repertoires only after the peak T cell response. At baseline, seropositivity was found in only 5 to 7 AZD1222 recipients.

On this clone itself: Antigen unknown.

CDR1 is SEHNR and CDR2 is FQNEAQ in the germline V gene (reference sequence). The CDR3 has 14 amino acids. The V end lost 5 bases, the J end lost 4 bases, and 11 bases lay between the germline ends. This sequence originates from an adult in good health. V and J are TRBV7-9 and TRBJ1-4; D gene unclear. The sequences come from peripheral blood, collected on day 0 of AZD1222 vaccination. The chain's CDR3 is CASSPDTSNEKLFF. DNA of the CDR3: TGTGCCAGCAGCCCCGACACAAGTAATGAAAAACTGTTTTTT.